A single sample is the source of the 9 T cell receptor beta chains below, sequenced in a study of cytomegalovirus exposure and HLA in healthy donors. 60 Vbeta and 13 Jbeta primers were used in PCR. The protocol was immunoSEQ multiplex PCR, while the TCRdb copy is restricted to in-frame clones and leaves out a portion. This sample has 45,000 to 65,000 clones; roughly 76% occur once, and the top ten carry about 2.5%. The sequenced sample was PBMCs. Receptors were obtained from a woman between 35 and 50 years old in good health and CMV-seropositive.

This sequence joins TRBV30 and TRBJ2-7; D may be TRBD2 (7 bases). The CDR3 length is 15 residues. CDR1 is GTSNPN, CDR2 SVGIG, per germline (reference sequence). V gave up 1 base and J gave up 0 bases, with 13 bases separating them. The CDR3 coding sequence is TGTGCCTGGAGTGGCGGGGGCTCAGGCTCCTACGAGCAGTACTTC. Its protein product is CAWSGGGSGSYEQYF.

The chain uses TRBV27 and TRBJ1-5, with 8 bases matching TRBD1. The CDR3 covers 14 residues. V lost 7 bases, J lost 5 bases, and 7 bases stayed unmatched. Germline CDR1 and CDR2: MNHEY and SMNVEV (reference sequence). CDR3 nucleotide sequence: TGTGCCAGCATTGAGGACAGGGACGATCAGCCCCAGCATTTT. It specifies CASIEDRDDQPQHF.

This sequence joins TRBV7-6 and TRBJ2-7, with a possible D match to TRBD2 (6 bases). The germline V gene encodes CDR1 SGHVS and CDR2 FNYEAQ. The CDR3 has 13 residues. Trimming took 11 bases from V and 2 from J, leaving 16 bases between them. The CDR3, as DNA: TGTGCCGTCGTTGCTGGGGGGACCTACGAGCAGTACTTC. Protein product: CAVVAGGTYEQYF.

V and J are TRBV29-1 and TRBJ1-2; weak D call: TRBD1 (6 bases). Germline values: CDR1 SQVTM, CDR2 ANQGSEA. V lost 7 bases to trimming and J lost 7 bases, with 16 bases between them. The CDR3 consists of 12 residues. CDR3 residues: CSAGGGLGGYTF. In DNA, the CDR3 is TGCAGCGCCGGGGGGGGGCTGGGTGGCTACACCTTC.

This clone was observed a single time. This chain links TRBV15 with TRBJ2-3, with D perhaps matching TRBD2 (7 bases). CDR1 is LNHNV, CDR2 YYDKDF, per germline (reference sequence). Between the trimmed V and J ends, which lost 7 bases and 2 bases, there was a span of 16 bases. This CDR3 is 15 amino acids long. The CDR3 region is CATKKTGGPTDTQYF. In DNA, the CDR3 is TGTGCCACCAAAAAGACGGGGGGCCCCACAGATACGCAGTATTTT. Variable domain in full (rest from reference TRBV15 and TRBJ2-3): DAMVIQNPRYQVTQFGKPVTLSCSQTLNHNVMYWYQQKSSQAPKLLFHYYDKDFNNEADTPDNFQSRRPNTSFCFLDIRSPGLGDTAMYLCATKKTGGPTDTQYFGPGTRLTVL.

The chain links TRBV28 to TRBJ1-1, with a possible D match to TRBD1 (5 bases). The V end was cut by 3 bases, the J end by 4 bases, with 9 bases between. The CDR3 runs to 13 residues. Germline CDR1 is MDHEN and CDR2 is SYDVKM. The CDR3 nucleotides read TGTGCCAGCAGTTTGGGCAGGGCCACTGAAGCTTTCTTT. It yields the protein CASSLGRATEAFF.

V is TRBV9 and J is TRBJ2-7; 7 nucleotides agree with TRBD1. This CDR3 is built from 15 residues. Germline V gene lookup returns CDR1 SGDLS and CDR2 YYNGEE. The J segment lost 4 bases and the V segment lost 0 bases, leaving 7 bases of the junction unmatched. CDR3 sequence reads: CASSVEPVQGYEQYF. CDR3 in DNA: TGTGCCAGCAGCGTAGAGCCCGTACAGGGGTACGAGCAGTACTTC.

V gene TRBV18 combines with J gene TRBJ1-6; D is undetermined. Germline V gives CDR1 KGHSH, CDR2 LQKENI. V was clipped by 1 base and J by 7 bases, with 11 bases between them. The CDR3 has 15 residues. The CDR3 region has the DNA TGTGCCAGCTCACCACTCCGGGAAATAAATTCACCCCTCCACTTT. Translating gives CASSPLREINSPLHF.

The count of this clone is one. The CDR3 DNA reads TGTGCCAGCAGTCCAGGGAAGGCCCATTCACCCCTCCACTTT. Its translation: CASSPGKAHSPLHF. The chain joins TRBV25-1 to TRBJ1-6; the D gene is possibly TRBD1 (5 bases). The V gene's germline CDR1 is MGHDK and CDR2 SYGVNS. Trimming stripped 5 bases from V and 8 bases from J, with 13 bases between. There are 14 residues in the CDR3.